One and the same sample provided the 7 T cell receptor beta chains below, sequenced in a study of T cell responses to AZD1222 COVID-19 vaccine. Libraries were prepared by immunoSEQ multiplex PCR; TCRdb keeps only in-frame clonotypes and omits some of them. In the table there are some 120,000 clones, 90% to 95% of which are singletons. This specimen was peripheral blood, taken on day 0 of AZD1222 vaccination. The receptors originated from an adult in good health.

The genes are TRBV19 and TRBJ1-1; TRBD1 matches 7 bases. With 7 bases clipped from V and 1 base from J, the junction kept 9 bases outside the gene matches. CDR1 LNHDA and CDR2 SQIVND come from the germline V gene (reference sequence). This CDR3 has 15 residues. The CDR3 nucleotides read TGTGCCAGTATGTCTGAGGGGGCCTCGAACACTGAAGCTTTCTTT. The encoded protein is CASMSEGASNTEAFF.

The J gene is TRBJ2-2, the V gene TRBV5-1, with 14 bases lining up with TRBD2. Germline V gene data show CDR1 as SGHRS and CDR2 as YFSETQ. With V trimmed by 6 bases and J by 2 bases, 15 bases remained unmatched. The CDR3 extends over 20 amino acids. CDR3 nucleotide sequence: TGCGCCAGCAAATTAACTTCCCCGGGACTAGCGGGAGTTAACACCGGGGAGCTGTTTTTT. Translated, it gives CASKLTSPGLAGVNTGELFF.

The genes are TRBV20-1 and TRBJ2-7; no reliable D call. This CDR3 is built from 10 residues. In germline, CDR1 is DFQATT, CDR2 SNEGSKA (reference sequence). V lost 4 bases and J 6 bases, leaving 7 bases between the germline ends. The CDR3 here is CSAKWGEQYF. DNA for the CDR3: TGCAGTGCTAAATGGGGCGAGCAGTACTTC.

The rearrangement links TRBV12-3 or TRBV12-4 to TRBJ2-2, with 8 bases identical to TRBD1. The CDR3 has 13 residues. The junction had 7 bases not matched to a gene; V was cut back by 6 bases and J by 10 bases. The DNA for the CDR3 is TGTGCCAGCAGCCTGCGACAGGGGACGGAGCTGTTTTTT. As protein: CASSLRQGTELFF.

The rearrangement uses TRBV7-2 and TRBJ1-3, with D possibly being TRBD1 (5 bases). Germline V lookup: CDR1 SGHTA, CDR2 FQGNSA. V was clipped by 5 bases and J by 0 bases, with 17 bases between them. CDR3 length: 17 amino acids. In DNA form, the CDR3 reads TGTGCCAGCAGCAAGGGCCCCAGGGTTTTCTCTGGAAACACCATATATTTT. It codes for CASSKGPRVFSGNTIYF.

V gene TRBV7-9 combines with J gene TRBJ1-3; D is possibly TRBD1 (6 bases). CDR1 and CDR2 from the germline V gene are SEHNR and FQNEAQ (reference sequence). The CDR3 spans 16 residues. Trimming took 5 bases from V and 0 from J, leaving 14 bases between them. The CDR3 sequence: CASSRTERLSGNTIYF. CDR3 sequence (DNA): TGTGCCAGCAGCCGGACAGAGCGTCTCTCTGGAAACACCATATATTTT. Full variable domain (missing parts from reference TRBV7-9 and TRBJ1-3): DTGVSQNPRHKITKRGQNVTFRCDPISEHNRLYWYRQTLGQGPEFLTYFQNEAQLEKSRLLSDRFSAERPKGSFSTLEIQRTEQGDSAMYLCASSRTERLSGNTIYFGEGSWLTVV.

This clone has just one count. The rearrangement links TRBV11-2 to TRBJ2-1, with D perhaps matching TRBD1 or TRBD2 (5 bases each). In germline, CDR1 is SGHAT, CDR2 FQNNGV. Trimming pared 6 bases from V and 2 bases from J, leaving 20 bases between. The CDR3 spans 17 residues. The CDR3 sequence is CASRTLGAAVAYNEQFF. CDR3 sequence (DNA): TGTGCCAGCAGAACTCTCGGGGCAGCCGTAGCCTACAATGAGCAGTTCTTC.